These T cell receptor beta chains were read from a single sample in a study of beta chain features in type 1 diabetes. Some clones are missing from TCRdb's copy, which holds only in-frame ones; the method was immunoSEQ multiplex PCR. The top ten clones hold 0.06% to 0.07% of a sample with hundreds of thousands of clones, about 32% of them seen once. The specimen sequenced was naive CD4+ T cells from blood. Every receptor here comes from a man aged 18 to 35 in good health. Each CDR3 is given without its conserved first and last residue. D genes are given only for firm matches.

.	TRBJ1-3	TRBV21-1	ASSKQAAVGNTIY
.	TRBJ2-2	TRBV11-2	ASSLAGELF
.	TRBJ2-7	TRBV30	AWSVGLGYEQY
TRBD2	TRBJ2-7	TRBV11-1	ASSLDPGGPYEQY
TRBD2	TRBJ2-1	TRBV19	ASSISLAGDEQF
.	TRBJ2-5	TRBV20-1	SAWASETQY
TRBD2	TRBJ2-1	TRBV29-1	SGVTGLAGNEQF
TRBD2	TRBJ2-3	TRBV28	ASSLSSGLFTDTQY
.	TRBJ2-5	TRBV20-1	SASTETQY
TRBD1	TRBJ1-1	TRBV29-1	SAERDSGTEAF
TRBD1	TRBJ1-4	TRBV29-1	SVRTTGGDEKLF
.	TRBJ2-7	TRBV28	ASRRTGSSYEQY
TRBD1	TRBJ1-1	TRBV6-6	ASRTGWENTEAF
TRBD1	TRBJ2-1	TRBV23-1	ASSQSATDRGNEQF
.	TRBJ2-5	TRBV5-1	ASSLQETQY
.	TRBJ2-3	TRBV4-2	ASSQVASTDTQY
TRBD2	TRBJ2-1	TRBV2	ASSLMTSRDEQF
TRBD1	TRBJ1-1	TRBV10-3	AISGTGTEAF
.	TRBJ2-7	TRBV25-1	ASSAVSYEQY
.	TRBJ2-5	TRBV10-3	AIGRDSQETQY
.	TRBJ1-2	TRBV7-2	ASSLVGAPTYGYT
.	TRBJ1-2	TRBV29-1	SVDRRGIDYGYT
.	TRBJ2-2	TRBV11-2	ASSYPWWGSGNTGELF
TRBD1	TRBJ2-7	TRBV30	AWSALGQVGYEQY
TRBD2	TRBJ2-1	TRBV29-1	SVGTSGNNEQF
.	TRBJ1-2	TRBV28	ASSSGTPYGYT
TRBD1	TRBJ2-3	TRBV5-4	ASSLPGTGFVTQY
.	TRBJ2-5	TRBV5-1	ASTLSMNAQETQY
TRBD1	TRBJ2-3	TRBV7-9	ASSRDRASDTQY
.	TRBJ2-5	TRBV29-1	SASAPWRVQETQY
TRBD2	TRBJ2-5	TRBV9	ASSVGLAGETQY
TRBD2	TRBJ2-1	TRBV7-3	ASSSRIAGYNEQF
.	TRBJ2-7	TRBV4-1	ASSQGYSPYEQY
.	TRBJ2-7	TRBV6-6	ASSYSSKVGQY
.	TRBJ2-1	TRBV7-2	ASSLTGAVAYNEQF
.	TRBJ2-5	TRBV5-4	ASSLDMSGETQY
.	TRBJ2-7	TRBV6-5	ASSSQVTGYEQY
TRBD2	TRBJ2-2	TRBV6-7	ASSESAGTSGRASTGELF
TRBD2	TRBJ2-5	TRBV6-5	ASSYAGAQETQY
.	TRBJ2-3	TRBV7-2	ASSPRGDTQY
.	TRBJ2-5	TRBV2	ASSSGRETQY
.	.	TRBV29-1	SVGRSAYEQY
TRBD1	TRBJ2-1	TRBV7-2	ASSLVGQGGNEQF
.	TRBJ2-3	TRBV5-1	ASSLGGHSTDTQY
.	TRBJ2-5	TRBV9	ASSAHLRTGETQY
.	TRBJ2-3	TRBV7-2	ASSLASGDTQY
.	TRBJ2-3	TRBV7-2	ASSLSVSSDTQY
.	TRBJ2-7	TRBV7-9	ASSLGPRASSYEQY
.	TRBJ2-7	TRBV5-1	ASSSLSSYEQY
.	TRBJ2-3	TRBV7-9	ASTRASVSTDTQY
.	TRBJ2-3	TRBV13	ATQKGGGPIDTQY
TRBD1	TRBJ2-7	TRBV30	AWSPDRDYEQY
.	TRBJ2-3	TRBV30	AWKQGGTDTQY
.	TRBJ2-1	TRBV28	ASSSTYNEQF
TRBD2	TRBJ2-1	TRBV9	ASSVAGGLAIEQF
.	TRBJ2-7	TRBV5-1	ASRSRQLDVPYEQY